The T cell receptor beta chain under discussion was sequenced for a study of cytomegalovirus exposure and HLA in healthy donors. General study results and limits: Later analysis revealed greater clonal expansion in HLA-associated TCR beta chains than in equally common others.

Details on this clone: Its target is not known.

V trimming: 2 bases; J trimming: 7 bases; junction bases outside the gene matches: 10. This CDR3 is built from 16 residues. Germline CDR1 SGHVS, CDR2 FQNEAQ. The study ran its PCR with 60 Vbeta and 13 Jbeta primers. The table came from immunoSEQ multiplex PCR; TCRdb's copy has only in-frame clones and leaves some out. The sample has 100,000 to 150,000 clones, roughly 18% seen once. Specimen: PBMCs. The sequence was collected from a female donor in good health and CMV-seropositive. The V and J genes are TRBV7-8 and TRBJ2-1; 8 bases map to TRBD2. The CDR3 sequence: CASSLLARASGNEQFF. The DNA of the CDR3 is TGTGCCAGCAGCTTACTAGCTCGGGCTAGCGGGAATGAGCAGTTCTTC. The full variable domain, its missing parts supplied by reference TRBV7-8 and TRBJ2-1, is GAGVSQSPRYKVAKRGQDVALRCDPISGHVSLFWYQQALGQGPEFLTYFQNEAQLDKSGLPSDRFFAERPEGSVSTLKIQRTQQEDSAVYLCASSLLARASGNEQFFGPGTRLTVL.